Listed below are T cell receptor beta chains from one sample, sequenced in a study of cytomegalovirus exposure and HLA in healthy donors. Repertoires were generated with immunoSEQ multiplex PCR, while TCRdb's copy carries only in-frame clones and drops some. The profile shows 99,000 or so clones, 79% of them singletons. The source material was PBMCs. These receptor sequences come from a male donor in good health and CMV-seropositive. Both conserved end residues are part of each CDR3. D genes are given only for firm matches. Size tells how often a clone was seen (once, few, many) or the class of an expanded clone, and some rows leave it out.

D,V,J,size,DNA,CDR3
NA,TRBV10-2,TRBJ2-5,NA,TGCGCCAGCACAGGGAAAGAGACCCAGTACTTC,CASTGKETQYF
NA,TRBV27,TRBJ1-2,NA,TGTGCCAGCAGTTTATGGGGGGATGGTGGCTACACCTTC,CASSLWGDGGYTF
TRBD2,TRBV5-1,TRBJ2-1,NA,TGCGCCAGCAGCTTGGGGACTAGCGGGGGCCCGTCCTACAATGAGCAGTTCTTC,CASSLGTSGGPSYNEQFF
NA,TRBV5-6,TRBJ2-5,NA,TGTGCCAGCAGTTTGGACGGGGAGACCCAGTACTTC,CASSLDGETQYF
NA,TRBV30,TRBJ1-1,NA,TGTGCCTGGAGTGTAGCCTGGAACACTGAAGCTTTCTTT,CAWSVAWNTEAFF
TRBD1,TRBV6-5,TRBJ2-2,once,TGTGCCAGCAGGCCGGACAGGGGGCGCCTTTTGATGTTTTTT,CASRPDRGRLLMFF
TRBD1,TRBV5-1,TRBJ1-1,NA,TGCGCCAGCAGCTGGCGGACAGGTAGAAACACTGAAGCTTTCTTT,CASSWRTGRNTEAFF
NA,TRBV6-1,TRBJ2-1,NA,TGTGCCAGCAGTGAACGGGCTTGGGGGGCGAACTCAGCGGGGATCTACAATGAGCAGTTCTTC,CASSERAWGANSAGIYNEQFF
NA,TRBV4-2,TRBJ2-7,NA,TGTGCCAGCAGCCAAGATATGTATAGCTCCTACGAGCAGTACTTC,CASSQDMYSSYEQYF
TRBD1,TRBV18,TRBJ1-1,NA,TGTGCCAGCTCACCACGGGGACAGGGTGGAGAAGCTTTCTTT,CASSPRGQGGEAFF
TRBD1,TRBV28,TRBJ1-1,once,TGTGCCAGCAGTTCGGACAGGGGGGTCTCTCCGAACACTGAAGCTTTCTTT,CASSSDRGVSPNTEAFF
NA,TRBV5-1,TRBJ1-1,NA,TGCGCCAGCAGCCCCCAATGGAGCACTGAAGCTTTCTTT,CASSPQWSTEAFF
NA,TRBV6-5,TRBJ1-2,NA,TGTGCCAGCAGTTACTCGACTGGATTTAGGCTTGATGGCTACACCTTC,CASSYSTGFRLDGYTF
TRBD1,TRBV9,TRBJ1-2,NA,TGTGCCAGCAGCGTAGATCAGGGGGCGGGTGGCTACACCTTC,CASSVDQGAGGYTF
NA,TRBV5-1,TRBJ1-1,NA,TGCGCCAGCAGCTCAGACATGAACACTGAAGCTTTCTTT,CASSSDMNTEAFF
NA,TRBV6-6,TRBJ1-1,NA,TGTGCCAGCAGTTACACAGGGAACACTGAAGCTTTCTTT,CASSYTGNTEAFF
NA,TRBV5-1,TRBJ2-2,NA,TGCGCCAGCAGCTCACTCCTCGACAGTTCGAACACCGGGGAGCTGTTTTTT,CASSSLLDSSNTGELFF
TRBD1,TRBV7-6,TRBJ1-3,NA,TGTGCCAGCAGCCAGGGACAGATACTGGGGAACACCATATATTTT,CASSQGQILGNTIYF
TRBD1,TRBV30,TRBJ1-1,NA,TGTGTCGGACAGGGGAGATCCACTGAAGCTTTCTTT,CVGQGRSTEAFF
TRBD2,TRBV19,TRBJ2-1,once,TGTGCCAGTAGTAGGGGACTAGCGAGCAATGAGCAGTTCTTC,CASSRGLASNEQFF
NA,TRBV4-1,TRBJ1-5,NA,TGCGCCAGCAGCCAACCCAGGGCACTAAATCAGCCCCAGCATTTT,CASSQPRALNQPQHF
NA,TRBV25-1,TRBJ1-2,NA,TGTGCCAGCAGGACAGACTATGGCTACACCTTC,CASRTDYGYTF
TRBD1,TRBV27,TRBJ1-1,once,TGTGCCAGCAGTCTCGGGACAGGGGGCACTGAAGCTTTCTTT,CASSLGTGGTEAFF
NA,TRBV18,TRBJ2-7,NA,TGTGCCAGCTCACCACCGGGGGGATCATCCTTTAACGAGCAGTACTTC,CASSPPGGSSFNEQYF
NA,TRBV6-5,TRBJ1-1,NA,TGTGCCAGCAGTCCTCAGGTTTTCACTGAAGCTTTCTTT,CASSPQVFTEAFF
TRBD1,TRBV5-4,TRBJ2-7,once,TGTGCCAGCAGCCACAAGACAGGGTTGGGAGAGCAGTACTTC,CASSHKTGLGEQYF
NA,TRBV2,TRBJ1-2,NA,TGTGCCAGCAGTGAGACAGCCAAGAGGATAGGCTACACCTTC,CASSETAKRIGYTF
NA,TRBV7-9,TRBJ1-6,once,TGTGCCAGCAGCACAGGAAATTCACCCCTCCACTTT,CASSTGNSPLHF
NA,TRBV5-1,TRBJ1-5,NA,TGCGCCAGCAGCTTGGCCGGGGGAAGCAATCAGCCCCAGCATTTT,CASSLAGGSNQPQHF
NA,TRBV9,TRBJ1-1,NA,TGTGCCAGCAGCGCAACCTGGGGGGGACACTTTTCCACTGAAGCTTTCTTT,CASSATWGGHFSTEAFF
TRBD1,TRBV18,TRBJ1-1,NA,TGTGCCAGCTCAACCGGGACAGGGATTTCGGAAGCTTTCTTT,CASSTGTGISEAFF
NA,TRBV7-8,TRBJ1-2,NA,TGTGCCAGCAGCTCGCCTCCTATGGGCTACACCTTC,CASSSPPMGYTF
NA,TRBV4-3,TRBJ1-1,NA,TGCGCCAGCAGCCTGGCACAAATGAACACTGAAGCTTTCTTT,CASSLAQMNTEAFF
NA,TRBV2,TRBJ2-3,NA,TGTGCCAGCAGTGAAATTCAGGGACTCACAGATACGCAGTATTTT,CASSEIQGLTDTQYF
TRBD2,TRBV7-2,TRBJ2-7,once,TGTGCCAGCAGCTTAGCGCAGGGTAGCGGGGGGGCACGGGAGCAGTACTTC,CASSLAQGSGGAREQYF
NA,TRBV5-1,TRBJ1-5,NA,TGCGCCAGCAGCTTGGATGGGCAAAGCAATCAGCCCCAGCATTTT,CASSLDGQSNQPQHF
NA,TRBV9,TRBJ1-1,few,TGTGCCAGCAGCCCCCGACAGGCCCACACTGAAGCTTTCTTT,CASSPRQAHTEAFF
NA,TRBV7-2,TRBJ1-1,few,TGTGCCAGCAGCTTAGGAAGTAATCTAGGTGAAGCTTTCTTT,CASSLGSNLGEAFF
TRBD1,TRBV7-9,TRBJ1-4,NA,TGTGCCAGCAGCTCTACAGGGACAGGGGTGGAAAAACTGTTTTTT,CASSSTGTGVEKLFF
TRBD1,TRBV5-1,TRBJ1-2,NA,TGCGCCAGCAGCACCGGGACAGGGAATGGCTACACCTTC,CASSTGTGNGYTF
NA,TRBV5-4,TRBJ1-4,NA,TGTGCCAGCAGCTCTCCCCGGGCTAATGAAAAACTGTTTTTT,CASSSPRANEKLFF
NA,TRBV15,TRBJ1-2,NA,TGTGCCACCAGCAGAGATGCGGCAGGACTGAATGGCTACACCTTC,CATSRDAAGLNGYTF
NA,TRBV7-6,TRBJ2-5,NA,TGTGCCAGCAGCGCCCCAGGGCACGGAGAGACCCAGTACTTC,CASSAPGHGETQYF
TRBD1,TRBV7-2,TRBJ1-1,NA,TGTGCCAGCAGCAAACAGGGGGTGGGCACTGAAGCTTTCTTT,CASSKQGVGTEAFF
TRBD2,TRBV10-1,TRBJ2-1,NA,TGCGCCAGCGGAAGCGGGGGGTATGGCAATGAGCAGTTCTTC,CASGSGGYGNEQFF
TRBD1,TRBV25-1,TRBJ1-6,once,TGTGCCAGCAGACAGACAGGGCTTAGCTCCTATAATTCACCCCTCCACTTT,CASRQTGLSSYNSPLHF
NA,TRBV12-5,TRBJ1-1,NA,TGTGCTAGTGGTTTACCCTCCACGGGGACTGAAGCTTTCTTT,CASGLPSTGTEAFF
NA,TRBV6-5,TRBJ1-1,few,TGTGCCAGCAGCCGAAGTAGTCTGAACACTGAAGCTTTCTTT,CASSRSSLNTEAFF
NA,TRBV5-1,TRBJ2-6,NA,TGCGCCAGCAGCGTCGGGACAATACCTTCTGGGGCCAACGTCCTGACTTTC,CASSVGTIPSGANVLTF
NA,TRBV18,TRBJ2-2,NA,TGTGCCAGCTCTCAAAGGGGACAAGCCGGGGAGCTGTTTTTT,CASSQRGQAGELFF
TRBD1,TRBV5-1,TRBJ1-1,NA,TGCGCCAGCAGCACGGGGGACAGGGTAAACACTGAAGCTTTCTTT,CASSTGDRVNTEAFF
TRBD1,TRBV14,TRBJ1-6,NA,TGTGCCAGCAGCCAAACCGGGACAGGTCTCTCACCCCTCCACTTT,CASSQTGTGLSPLHF
NA,TRBV14,TRBJ2-7,once,TGTGCCAGCAGCCAACAGCGGCTGGGGGAGCAGTACTTC,CASSQQRLGEQYF